One T cell receptor (beta chain) is described in this entry. Its antigen is undetermined. TCR sequencing covered a few patients who responded to pembrolizumab. Here immunoSEQ multiplex PCR was the method, and the copy in TCRdb shows in-frame clones only, minus some. The sample lists 130,000 or so clones, around 86% occurring once. This specimen comes from a study of PD-1 blockade in mismatch repair-deficient tumors. Study as a whole: All were previously treated, progressing patients with about a dozen mismatch repair-deficient cancer types. Points from the study as a whole: Rapid post-treatment expansion, then contraction, generally preceding radiologic response, marked tumor-resident clones.

Germline lookup yields CDR1 SEHNR and CDR2 FQNEAQ (reference sequence). The CDR3 runs 16 residues. Trimming stripped 1 base from V and 5 bases from J, with 17 bases between. Specimen: peripheral blood, collected 44 weeks after starting pembrolizumab. The chain uses TRBV7-9 and TRBJ1-1; a weak D match, TRBD1 (5 bases). This TCR came from an adult with mismatch repair-deficient cancer. CDR3 nucleotide sequence: TGTGCCAGCAGCTTAGGGGACGGGGGGTACGTAACTGAAGCTTTCTTT. Its translation: CASSLGDGGYVTEAFF.